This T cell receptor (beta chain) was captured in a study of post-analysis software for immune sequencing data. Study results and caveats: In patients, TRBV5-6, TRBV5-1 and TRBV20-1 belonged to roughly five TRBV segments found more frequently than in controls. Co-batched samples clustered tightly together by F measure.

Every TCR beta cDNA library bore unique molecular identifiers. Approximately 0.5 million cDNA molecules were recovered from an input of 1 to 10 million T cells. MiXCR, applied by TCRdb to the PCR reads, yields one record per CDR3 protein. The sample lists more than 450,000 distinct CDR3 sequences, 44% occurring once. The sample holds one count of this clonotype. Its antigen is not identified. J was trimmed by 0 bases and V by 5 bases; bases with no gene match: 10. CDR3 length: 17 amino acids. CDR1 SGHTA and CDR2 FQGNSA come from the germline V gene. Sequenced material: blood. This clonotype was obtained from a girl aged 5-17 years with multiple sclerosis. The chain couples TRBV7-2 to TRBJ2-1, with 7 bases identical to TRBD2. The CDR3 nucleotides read TGTGCCAGCAGCCCAGGACTAGTCGGGATCTCCTACAATGAGCAGTTCTTC. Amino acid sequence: CASSPGLVGISYNEQFF.